The T cell receptor beta chain under discussion was sequenced for a study of T cells in Graves' hyperthyroidism and ophthalmopathy. Study observations and caveats: A median approximately 6.8 months before onset, the model predicted ophthalmopathy. In simple terms, a model built on 13 V-J features told ophthalmopathy apart from stable hyperthyroidism. Among thyroid clonotypes expanded above 0.001, most also appeared in blood.

This clonotype was recorded many times. The antigen is undetermined. Ophthalmopathy cases scored 3 or more on the Clinical Activity Score and 4 or more on NOSPECS grade, with duration below 3 months. The length of the CDR3 is 16 residues. CDR1 is MDHEN, CDR2 SYDVKM, per germline. V lost 3 bases, J lost 1 base, and 5 bases stayed unmatched. Authors of the study amplified TCR beta CDR3 regions from RNA transcripts. Initially, a first-round RT-PCR of the TCR CDR3 employed the HTBI primer set. TCRdb itself ran the multiplex PCR reads through MiXCR, one entry per CDR3 protein. This sample has around 620,000 distinct CDR3 sequences, with 11% to 15% found just once.

Sequencing was carried out using blood. This chain uses TRBV28 with TRBJ2-5; the match to TRBD2 covers 10 bases. This sequence was found in a woman aged 18-29 years with Graves' ophthalmopathy. The CDR3 DNA is TGTGCCAGCAGTTTGGTGTCTAGCGGGAGCCAAGAGACCCAGTACTTC. Its translation is CASSLVSSGSQETQYF.